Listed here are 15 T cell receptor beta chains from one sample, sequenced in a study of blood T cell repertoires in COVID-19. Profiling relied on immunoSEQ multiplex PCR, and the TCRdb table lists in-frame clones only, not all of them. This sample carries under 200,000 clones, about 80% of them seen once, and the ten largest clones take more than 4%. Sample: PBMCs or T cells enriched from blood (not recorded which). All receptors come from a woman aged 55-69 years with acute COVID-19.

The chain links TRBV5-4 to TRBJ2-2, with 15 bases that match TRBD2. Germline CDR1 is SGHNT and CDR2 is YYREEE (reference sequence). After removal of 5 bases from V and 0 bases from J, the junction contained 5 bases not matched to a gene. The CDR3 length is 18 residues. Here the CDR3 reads CASRPGLAGGANTGELFF. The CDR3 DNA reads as TGTGCCAGCAGACCGGGACTAGCGGGAGGAGCGAACACCGGGGAGCTGTTTTTT.

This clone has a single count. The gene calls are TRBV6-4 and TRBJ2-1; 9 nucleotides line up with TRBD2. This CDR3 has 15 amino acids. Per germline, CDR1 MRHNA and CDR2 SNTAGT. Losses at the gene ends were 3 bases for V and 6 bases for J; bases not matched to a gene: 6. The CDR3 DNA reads TGTGCCAGCAGTGATGTAGCGGGGGATCCCAATGAGCAGTTCTTC. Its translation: CASSDVAGDPNEQFF.

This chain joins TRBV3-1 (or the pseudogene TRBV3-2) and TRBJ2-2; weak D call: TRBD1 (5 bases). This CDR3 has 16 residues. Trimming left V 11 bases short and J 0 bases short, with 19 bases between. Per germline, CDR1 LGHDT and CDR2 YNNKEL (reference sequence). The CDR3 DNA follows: TGTGCCCCAAGGGTAGGGGCCGACGCGAACACCGGGGAGCTGTTTTTT. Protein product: CAPRVGADANTGELFF.

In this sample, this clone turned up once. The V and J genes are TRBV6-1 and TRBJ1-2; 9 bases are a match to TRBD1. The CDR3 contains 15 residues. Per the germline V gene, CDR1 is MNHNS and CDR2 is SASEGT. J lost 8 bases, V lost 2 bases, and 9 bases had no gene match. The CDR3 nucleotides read TGTGCCAGCAGTGAACGCGGACAGGGGATCAGCGGCTACACCTTC. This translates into CASSERGQGISGYTF.

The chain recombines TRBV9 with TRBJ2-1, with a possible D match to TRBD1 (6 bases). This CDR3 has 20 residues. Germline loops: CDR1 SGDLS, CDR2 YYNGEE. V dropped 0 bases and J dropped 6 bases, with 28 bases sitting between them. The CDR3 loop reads CASSVGVGAARDSGPNEQFF. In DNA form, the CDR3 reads TGTGCCAGCAGCGTAGGGGTGGGGGCTGCACGTGATAGTGGACCCAATGAGCAGTTCTTC. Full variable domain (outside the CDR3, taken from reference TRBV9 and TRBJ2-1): DSGVTQTPKHLITATGQRVTLRCSPRSGDLSVYWYQQSLDQGLQFLIQYYNGEERAKGNILERFSAQQFPDLHSELNLSSLELGDSALYFCASSVGVGAARDSGPNEQFFGPGTRLTVL.

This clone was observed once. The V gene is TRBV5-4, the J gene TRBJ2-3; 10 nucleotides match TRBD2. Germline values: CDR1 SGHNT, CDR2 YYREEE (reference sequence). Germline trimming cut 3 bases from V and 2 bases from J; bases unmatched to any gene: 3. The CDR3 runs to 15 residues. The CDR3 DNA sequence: TGTGCCAGCAGCTCAAGCGGGAGGGCCACAGATACGCAGTATTTT. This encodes CASSSSGRATDTQYF.

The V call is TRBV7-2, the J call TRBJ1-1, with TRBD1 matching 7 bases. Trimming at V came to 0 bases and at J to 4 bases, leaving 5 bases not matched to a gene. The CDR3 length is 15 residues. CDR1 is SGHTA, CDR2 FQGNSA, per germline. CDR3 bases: TGTGCCAGCAGCTTAGCTAGCTCAGGGGGCACTGAAGCTTTCTTT. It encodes CASSLASSGGTEAFF.

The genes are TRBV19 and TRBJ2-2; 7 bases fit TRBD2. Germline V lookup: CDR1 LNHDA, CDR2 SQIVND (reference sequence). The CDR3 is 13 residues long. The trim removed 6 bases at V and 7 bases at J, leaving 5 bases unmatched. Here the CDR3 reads CASSGRHSGELFF. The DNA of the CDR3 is TGTGCCAGTAGCGGGAGGCATAGCGGGGAGCTGTTTTTT.

The CDR3 DNA sequence: TGTGCCAGCAGCTTTGACAGGACCGGGGCGGGCTACACCTTC. It translates to CASSFDRTGAGYTF. The rearrangement joins TRBV7-9 to TRBJ1-2, with a tentative D call TRBD1 (6 bases). With 3 bases removed from V and 8 bases from J, the gap between germline ends came to 16 bases. Germline V gives CDR1 SEHNR, CDR2 FQNEAQ (reference sequence). The CDR3 consists of 14 residues.

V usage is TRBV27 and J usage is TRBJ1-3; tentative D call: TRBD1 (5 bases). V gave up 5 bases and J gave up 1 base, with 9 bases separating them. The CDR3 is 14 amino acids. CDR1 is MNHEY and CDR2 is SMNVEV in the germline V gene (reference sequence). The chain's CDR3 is CASSPRGSGNTIYF. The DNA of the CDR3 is TGTGCCAGCAGTCCTAGGGGATCTGGAAACACCATATATTTT.

The CDR3 DNA is TGTGCCCTGGGGAGGGATACGCAGTATTTT. The encoded protein is CALGRDTQYF. The chain carries TRBV10-3 and TRBJ2-3; D may be TRBD2 (6 bases). Germline loops: CDR1 ENHRY, CDR2 SYGVKD. The CDR3 runs to 10 residues. Trimming pared 11 bases from V and 6 bases from J, leaving 9 bases between.

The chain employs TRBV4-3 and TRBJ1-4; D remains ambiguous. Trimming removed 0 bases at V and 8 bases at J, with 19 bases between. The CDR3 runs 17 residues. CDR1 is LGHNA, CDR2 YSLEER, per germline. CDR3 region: CASSQDISSGRREKLFF. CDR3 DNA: TGCGCCAGCAGCCAAGATATTAGTTCGGGGAGGAGGGAAAAACTGTTTTTT.

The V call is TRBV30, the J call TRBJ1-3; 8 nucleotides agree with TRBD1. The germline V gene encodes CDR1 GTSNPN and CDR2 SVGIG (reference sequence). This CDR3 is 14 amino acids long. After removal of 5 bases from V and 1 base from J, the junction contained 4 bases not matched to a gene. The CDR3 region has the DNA TGTGCCTGGTGCAGGACAGGGTCTGGAAACACCATATATTTT. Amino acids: CAWCRTGSGNTIYF.

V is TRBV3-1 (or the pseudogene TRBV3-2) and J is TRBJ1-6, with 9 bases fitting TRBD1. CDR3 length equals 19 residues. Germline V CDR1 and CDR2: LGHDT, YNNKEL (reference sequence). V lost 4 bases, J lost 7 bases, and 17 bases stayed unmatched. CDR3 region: CASSPTTGGRPGGNSPLHF. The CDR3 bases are TGTGCCAGCAGCCCCACGACAGGGGGGCGTCCGGGTGGGAATTCACCCCTCCACTTT.

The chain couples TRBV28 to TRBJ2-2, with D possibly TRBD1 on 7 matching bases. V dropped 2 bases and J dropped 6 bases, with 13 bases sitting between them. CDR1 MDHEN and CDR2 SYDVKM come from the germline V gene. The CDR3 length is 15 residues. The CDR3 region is CASSLLDREAGELFF. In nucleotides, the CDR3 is TGTGCCAGCAGTTTACTCGACAGGGAGGCCGGGGAGCTGTTTTTT. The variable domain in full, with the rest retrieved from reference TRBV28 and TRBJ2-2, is DVKVTQSSRYLVKRTGEKVFLECVQDMDHENMFWYRQDPGLGLRLIYFSYDVKMKEKGDIPEGYSVSREKKERFSLILESASTNQTSMYLCASSLLDREAGELFFGEGSRLTVL.